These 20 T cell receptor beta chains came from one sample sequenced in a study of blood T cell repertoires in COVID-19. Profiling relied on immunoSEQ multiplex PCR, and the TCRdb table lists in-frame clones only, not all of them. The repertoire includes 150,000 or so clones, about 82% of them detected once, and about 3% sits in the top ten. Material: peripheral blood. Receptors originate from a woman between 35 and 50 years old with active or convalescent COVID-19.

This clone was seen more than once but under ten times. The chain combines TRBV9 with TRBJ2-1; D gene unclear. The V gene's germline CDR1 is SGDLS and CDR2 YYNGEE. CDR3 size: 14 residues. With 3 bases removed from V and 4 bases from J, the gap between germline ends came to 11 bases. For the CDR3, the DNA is TGTGCCAGCAGCGGGTCGAGCAGGTACAATGAGCAGTTCTTC. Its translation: CASSGSSRYNEQFF.

The CDR3 loop reads CASSIVWKGAWAQHF. In DNA form, the CDR3 reads TGTGCCAGTAGTATTGTCTGGAAGGGGGCATGGGCCCAGCATTTT. The chain has TRBV19 and TRBJ1-5; TRBD1 matches at 7 bases. The CDR3 consists of 15 residues. V was clipped by 3 bases and J by 11 bases; unmatched bases: 13. Germline CDR1 reads LNHDA; CDR2 reads SQIVND (reference sequence).

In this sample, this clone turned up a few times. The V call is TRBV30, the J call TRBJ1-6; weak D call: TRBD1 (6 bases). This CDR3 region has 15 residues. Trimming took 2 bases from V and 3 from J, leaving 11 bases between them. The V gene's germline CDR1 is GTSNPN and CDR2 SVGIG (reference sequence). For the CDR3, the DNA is TGTGCCTGGAGTACAGGGAGGGACTATAATTCACCCCTCCACTTT. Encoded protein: CAWSTGRDYNSPLHF. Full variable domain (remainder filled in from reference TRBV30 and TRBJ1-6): SQTIHQWPATLVQPVGSPLSLECTVEGTSNPNLYWYRQAAGRGLQLLFYSVGIGQISSEVPQNLSASRPQDRQFILSSKKLLLSDSGFYLCAWSTGRDYNSPLHFGNGTRLTVT.

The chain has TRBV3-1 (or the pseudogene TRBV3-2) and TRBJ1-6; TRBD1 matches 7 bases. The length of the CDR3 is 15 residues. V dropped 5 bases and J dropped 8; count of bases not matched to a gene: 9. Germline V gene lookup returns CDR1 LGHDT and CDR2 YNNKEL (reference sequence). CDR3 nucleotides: TGTGCCAGCAGCTCTACAACAGGGGTCTATTCACCCCTCCACTTT. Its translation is CASSSTTGVYSPLHF.

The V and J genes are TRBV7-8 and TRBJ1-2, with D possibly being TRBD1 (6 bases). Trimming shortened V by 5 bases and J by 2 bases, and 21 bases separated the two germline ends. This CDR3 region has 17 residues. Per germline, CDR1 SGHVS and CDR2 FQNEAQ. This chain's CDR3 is CASSGTLTGQTNYGYTF. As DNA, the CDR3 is TGTGCCAGCAGCGGAACCCTGACAGGCCAAACCAACTATGGCTACACCTTC.

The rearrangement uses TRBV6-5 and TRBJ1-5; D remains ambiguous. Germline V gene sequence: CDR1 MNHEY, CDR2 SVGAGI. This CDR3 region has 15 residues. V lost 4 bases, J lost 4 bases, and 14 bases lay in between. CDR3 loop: CASSSAGYGNQPQHF. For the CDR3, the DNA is TGTGCCAGCAGTTCCGCGGGGTACGGAAATCAGCCCCAGCATTTT.

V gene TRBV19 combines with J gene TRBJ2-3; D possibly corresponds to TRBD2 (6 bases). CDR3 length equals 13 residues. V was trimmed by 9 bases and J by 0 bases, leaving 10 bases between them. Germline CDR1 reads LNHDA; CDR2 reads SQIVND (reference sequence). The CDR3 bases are TGTGCCAGCGCCGGGACTAGCACAGATACGCAGTATTTT. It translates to CASAGTSTDTQYF.

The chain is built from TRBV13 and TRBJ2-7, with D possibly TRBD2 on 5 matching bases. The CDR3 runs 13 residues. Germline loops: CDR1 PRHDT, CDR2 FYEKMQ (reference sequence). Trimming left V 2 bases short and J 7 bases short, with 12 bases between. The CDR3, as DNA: TGTGCCAGCAGCTTAACTGGGAGTGGAGAGCAGTACTTC. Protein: CASSLTGSGEQYF.

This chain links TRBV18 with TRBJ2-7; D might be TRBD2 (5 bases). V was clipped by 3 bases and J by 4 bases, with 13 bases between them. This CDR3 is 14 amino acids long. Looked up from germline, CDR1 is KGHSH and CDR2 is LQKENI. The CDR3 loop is CASSPPSSPYEQYF. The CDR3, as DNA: TGTGCCAGCTCACCCCCGTCTAGCCCATACGAGCAGTACTTC.

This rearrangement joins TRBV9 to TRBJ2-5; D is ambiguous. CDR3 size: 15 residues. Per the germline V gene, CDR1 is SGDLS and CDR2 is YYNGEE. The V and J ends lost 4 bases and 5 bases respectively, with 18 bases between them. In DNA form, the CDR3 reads TGTGCCAGCAGCCCCGAGGCACTCCGTACGGAGACCCAGTACTTC. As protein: CASSPEALRTETQYF.

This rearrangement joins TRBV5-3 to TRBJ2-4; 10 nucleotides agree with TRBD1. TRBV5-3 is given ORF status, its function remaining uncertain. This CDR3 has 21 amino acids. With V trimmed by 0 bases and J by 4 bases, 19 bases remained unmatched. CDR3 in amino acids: CARSLVPMPILRTGGKNIQYF. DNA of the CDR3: TGTGCCAGAAGCTTGGTTCCTATGCCGATCCTTCGGACAGGGGGAAAAAACATTCAGTACTTC.

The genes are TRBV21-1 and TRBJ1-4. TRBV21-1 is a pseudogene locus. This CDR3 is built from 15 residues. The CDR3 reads CASSPPLATNEKLFF. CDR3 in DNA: TGTGCCAGCAGCCCCCCTTTAGCAACTAATGAAAAACTGTTTTTT.

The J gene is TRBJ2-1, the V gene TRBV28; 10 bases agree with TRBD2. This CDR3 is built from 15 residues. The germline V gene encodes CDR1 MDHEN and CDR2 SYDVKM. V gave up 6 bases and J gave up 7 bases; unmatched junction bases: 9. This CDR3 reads CASSPGTSDRNEQFF. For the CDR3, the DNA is TGTGCCAGCAGCCCGGGGACTAGCGACCGAAATGAGCAGTTCTTC.

The CDR3 sequence is CASSYLGQAPYEQYF. The CDR3 nucleotides are TGTGCCAGCAGTTACTTGGGGCAGGCCCCCTACGAGCAGTACTTC. The gene calls are TRBV6-5 and TRBJ2-7; TRBD1 is a possible D gene (5 bases). Germline loops: CDR1 MNHEY, CDR2 SVGAGI. Trimming cost V 1 base and J 2 bases, with 12 bases left between them. The CDR3 runs 15 residues.

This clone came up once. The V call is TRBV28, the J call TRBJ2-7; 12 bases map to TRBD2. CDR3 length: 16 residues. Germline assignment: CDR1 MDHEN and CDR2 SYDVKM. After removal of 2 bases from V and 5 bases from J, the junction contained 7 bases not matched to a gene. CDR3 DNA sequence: TGTGCCAGCAGTTTAGTGAGGACTAGCGGGACCCACGAGCAGTACTTC. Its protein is CASSLVRTSGTHEQYF.

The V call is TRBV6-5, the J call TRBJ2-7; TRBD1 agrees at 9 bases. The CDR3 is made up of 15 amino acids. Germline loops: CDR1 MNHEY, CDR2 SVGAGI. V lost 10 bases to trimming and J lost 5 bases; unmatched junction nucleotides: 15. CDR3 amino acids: CATSQPGQGRNEQYF. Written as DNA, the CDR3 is TGTGCCACCTCCCAACCGGGACAGGGAAGAAACGAGCAGTACTTC.

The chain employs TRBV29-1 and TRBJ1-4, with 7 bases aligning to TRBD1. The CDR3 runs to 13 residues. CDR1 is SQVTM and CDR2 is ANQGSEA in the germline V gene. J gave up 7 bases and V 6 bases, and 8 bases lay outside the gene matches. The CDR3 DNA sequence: TGCAGCGTAGTAGACAGGGTGGGTGAAAAACTGTTTTTT. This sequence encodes CSVVDRVGEKLFF. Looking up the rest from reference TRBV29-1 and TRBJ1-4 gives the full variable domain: SAVISQKPSRDICQRGTSLTIQCQVDSQVTMMFWYRQQPGQSLTLIATANQGSEATYESGFVIDKFPISRPNLTFSTLTVSNMSPEDSSIYLCSVVDRVGEKLFFGSGTQLSVL.

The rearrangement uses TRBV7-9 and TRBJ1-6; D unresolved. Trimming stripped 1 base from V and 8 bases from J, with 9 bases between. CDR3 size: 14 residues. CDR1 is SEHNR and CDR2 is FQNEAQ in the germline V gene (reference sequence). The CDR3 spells CASSLEQFYSPLHF. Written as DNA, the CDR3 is TGTGCCAGCAGCTTAGAACAGTTTTATTCACCCCTCCACTTT.

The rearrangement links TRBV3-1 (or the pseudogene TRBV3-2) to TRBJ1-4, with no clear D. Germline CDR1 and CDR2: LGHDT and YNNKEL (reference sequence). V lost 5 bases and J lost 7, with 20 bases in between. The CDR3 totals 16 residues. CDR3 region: CASSSYAGERGEKLFF. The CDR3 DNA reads TGTGCCAGCAGCTCATACGCCGGAGAGCGCGGTGAAAAACTGTTTTTT.

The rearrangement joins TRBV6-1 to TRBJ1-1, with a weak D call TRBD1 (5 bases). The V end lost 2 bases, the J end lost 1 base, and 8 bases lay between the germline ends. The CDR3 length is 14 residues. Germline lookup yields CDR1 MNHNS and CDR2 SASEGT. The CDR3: CASSEWGGNTEAFF. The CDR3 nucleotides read TGTGCCAGCAGTGAATGGGGGGGGAACACTGAAGCTTTCTTT.